This note documents a single T cell receptor beta chain sequence. Here immunoSEQ multiplex PCR was the method, and the copy in TCRdb shows in-frame clones only, minus some. The sample contains roughly 62,000 clones, about nine tenths of which appear only once. The CDR3 sequence is 15 residues long. Germline CDR1 reads MDHEN; CDR2 reads SYDVKM. After removal of 6 bases from V and 2 bases from J, the junction contained 8 bases not matched to a gene. These data originate in a study of blood T cell repertoires in COVID-19. In the study overall: Material from acute and convalescent COVID-19 was sourced from the United States, Italy and Spain.

The specimen sequenced was peripheral blood. The receptor was derived from a human donor with acute or convalescent COVID-19. The donor label of this sample is uncertain. This sequence joins TRBV28 and TRBJ1-1; TRBD1 agrees at 8 bases. CDR3 in amino acids: CASRRQGKGNTEAFF. The DNA of the CDR3 is TGTGCCAGCAGACGACAGGGGAAAGGAAACACTGAAGCTTTCTTT. Full variable domain (rest looked up from reference TRBV28 and TRBJ1-1): DVKVTQSSRYLVKRTGEKVFLECVQDMDHENMFWYRQDPGLGLRLIYFSYDVKMKEKGDIPEGYSVSREKKERFSLILESASTNQTSMYLCASRRQGKGNTEAFFGQGTRLTVV.